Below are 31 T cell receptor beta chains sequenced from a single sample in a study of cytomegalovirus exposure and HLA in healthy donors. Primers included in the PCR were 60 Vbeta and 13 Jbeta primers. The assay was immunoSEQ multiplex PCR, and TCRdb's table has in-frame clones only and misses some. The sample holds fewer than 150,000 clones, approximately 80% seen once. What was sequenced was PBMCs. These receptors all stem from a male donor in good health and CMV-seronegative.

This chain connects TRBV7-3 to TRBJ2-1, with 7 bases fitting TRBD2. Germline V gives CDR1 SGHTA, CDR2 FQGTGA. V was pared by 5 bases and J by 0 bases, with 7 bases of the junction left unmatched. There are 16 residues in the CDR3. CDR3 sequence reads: CASSDLAESSYNEQFF. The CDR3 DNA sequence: TGTGCCAGCAGCGACCTAGCGGAGAGCTCCTACAATGAGCAGTTCTTC.

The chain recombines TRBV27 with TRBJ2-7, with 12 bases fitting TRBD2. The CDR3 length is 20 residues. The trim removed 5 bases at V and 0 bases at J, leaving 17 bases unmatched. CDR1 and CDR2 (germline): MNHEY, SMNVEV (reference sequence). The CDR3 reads CASSIEARLAGESSSYEQYF. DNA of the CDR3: TGTGCCAGCAGTATAGAAGCCCGACTAGCGGGAGAATCGAGCTCCTACGAGCAGTACTTC.

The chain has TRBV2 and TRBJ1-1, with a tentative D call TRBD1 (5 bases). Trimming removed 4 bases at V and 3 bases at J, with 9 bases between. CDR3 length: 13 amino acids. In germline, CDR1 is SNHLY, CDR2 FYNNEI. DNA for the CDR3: TGTGCCAGCAGTGCGGAACAGGACACTGAAGCTTTCTTT. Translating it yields CASSAEQDTEAFF.

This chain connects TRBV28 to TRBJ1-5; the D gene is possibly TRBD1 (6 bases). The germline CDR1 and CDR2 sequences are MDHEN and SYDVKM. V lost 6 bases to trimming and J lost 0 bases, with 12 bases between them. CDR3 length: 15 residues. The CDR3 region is CASRPGEYSNQPQHF. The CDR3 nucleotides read TGTGCCAGCAGACCAGGGGAGTATAGCAATCAGCCCCAGCATTTT.

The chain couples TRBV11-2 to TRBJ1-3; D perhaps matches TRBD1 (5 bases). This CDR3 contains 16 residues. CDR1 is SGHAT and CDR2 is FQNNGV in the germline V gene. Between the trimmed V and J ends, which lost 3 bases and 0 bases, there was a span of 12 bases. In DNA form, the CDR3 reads TGTGCCAGCAGCTTGAACAGGCTGGTCTCTGGAAACACCATATATTTT. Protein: CASSLNRLVSGNTIYF.

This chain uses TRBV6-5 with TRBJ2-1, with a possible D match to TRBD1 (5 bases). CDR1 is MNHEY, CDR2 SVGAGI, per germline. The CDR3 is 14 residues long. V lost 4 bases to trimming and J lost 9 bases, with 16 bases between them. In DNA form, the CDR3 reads TGTGCCAGCAGTTCCCGCAGGGTGGGAAGTGAGCAGTTCTTC. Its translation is CASSSRRVGSEQFF.

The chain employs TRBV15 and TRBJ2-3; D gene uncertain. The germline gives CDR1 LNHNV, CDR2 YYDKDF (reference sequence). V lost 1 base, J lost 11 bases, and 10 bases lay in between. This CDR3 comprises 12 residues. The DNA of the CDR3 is TGTGCCACCAGCAGAGGCAACAGACAGCAGTATTTT. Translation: CATSRGNRQQYF.

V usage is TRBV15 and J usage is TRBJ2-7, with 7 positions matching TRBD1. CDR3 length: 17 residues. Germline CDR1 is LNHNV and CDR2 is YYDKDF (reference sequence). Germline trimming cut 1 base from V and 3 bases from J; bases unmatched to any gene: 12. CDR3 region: CATSRGAETGEVYEQYF. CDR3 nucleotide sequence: TGTGCCACCAGCAGAGGTGCCGAAACAGGGGAAGTCTACGAGCAGTACTTC.

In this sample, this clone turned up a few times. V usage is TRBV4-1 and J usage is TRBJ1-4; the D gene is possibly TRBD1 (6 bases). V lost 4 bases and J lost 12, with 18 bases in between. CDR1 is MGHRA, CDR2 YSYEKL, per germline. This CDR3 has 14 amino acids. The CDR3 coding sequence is TGCGCCAGCAGCCTCCGGACAGCTGAGAAAGAACTGTTTTTT. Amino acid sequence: CASSLRTAEKELFF.

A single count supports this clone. The CDR3 spells CASSYDSNQPQHF. CDR3 nucleotides: TGTGCCAGCAGTTACGACAGTAATCAGCCCCAGCATTTT. The chain uses TRBV6-5 and TRBJ1-5; D perhaps matches TRBD1 (5 bases). V was trimmed by 2 bases and J by 4 bases, leaving 6 bases between them. The CDR3 loop spans 13 amino acids. Germline lookup yields CDR1 MNHEY and CDR2 SVGAGI.

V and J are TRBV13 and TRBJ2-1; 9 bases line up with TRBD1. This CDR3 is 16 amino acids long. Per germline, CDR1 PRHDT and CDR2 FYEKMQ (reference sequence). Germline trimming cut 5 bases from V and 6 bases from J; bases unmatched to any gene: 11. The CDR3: CASSPRPTGGVNEQFF. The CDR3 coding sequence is TGTGCCAGCAGCCCACGTCCGACAGGGGGTGTCAATGAGCAGTTCTTC.

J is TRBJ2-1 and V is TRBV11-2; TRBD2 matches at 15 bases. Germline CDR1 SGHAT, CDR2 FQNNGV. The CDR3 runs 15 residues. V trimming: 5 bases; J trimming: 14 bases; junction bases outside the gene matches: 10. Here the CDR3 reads CASSLGLAGGLEEFF. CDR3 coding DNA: TGTGCCAGCAGCCTCGGACTAGCGGGAGGGCTAGAAGAGTTCTTC.

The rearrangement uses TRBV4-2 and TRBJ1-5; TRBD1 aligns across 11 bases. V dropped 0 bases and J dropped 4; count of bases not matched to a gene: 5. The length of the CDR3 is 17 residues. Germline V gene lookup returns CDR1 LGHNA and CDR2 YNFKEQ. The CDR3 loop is CASSQDPGDRGNQPQHF. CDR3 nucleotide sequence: TGTGCCAGCAGCCAAGATCCAGGGGACAGGGGGAATCAGCCCCAGCATTTT.

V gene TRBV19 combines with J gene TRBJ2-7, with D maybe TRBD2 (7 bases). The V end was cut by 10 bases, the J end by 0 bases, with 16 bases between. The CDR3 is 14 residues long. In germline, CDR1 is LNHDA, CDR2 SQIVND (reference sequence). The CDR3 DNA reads TGTGCCATTTGTGGGGGAGGGGGCTCCTACGAGCAGTACTTC. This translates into CAICGGGGSYEQYF.

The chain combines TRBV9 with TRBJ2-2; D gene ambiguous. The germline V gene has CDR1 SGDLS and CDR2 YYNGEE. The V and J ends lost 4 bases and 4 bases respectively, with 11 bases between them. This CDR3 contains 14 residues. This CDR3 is CASSSTWATGELFF. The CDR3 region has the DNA TGTGCCAGCAGCTCAACGTGGGCCACCGGGGAGCTGTTTTTT.

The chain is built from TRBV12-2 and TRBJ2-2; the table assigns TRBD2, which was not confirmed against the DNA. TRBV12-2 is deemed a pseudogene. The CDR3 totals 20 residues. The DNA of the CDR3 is TGTGCAAGTCGCGCCCCATCCTGCCCGCCCGGGAAAGCAAACACCGGGGAGCTGTTTTTT. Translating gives CASRAPSCPPGKANTGELFF.

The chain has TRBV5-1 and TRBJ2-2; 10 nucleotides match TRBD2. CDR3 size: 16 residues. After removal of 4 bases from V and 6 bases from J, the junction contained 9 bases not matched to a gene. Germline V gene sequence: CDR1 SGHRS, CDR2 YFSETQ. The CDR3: CASSPGLAGAAGELFF. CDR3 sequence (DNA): TGCGCCAGCAGCCCTGGGCTAGCGGGAGCGGCCGGGGAGCTGTTTTTT.

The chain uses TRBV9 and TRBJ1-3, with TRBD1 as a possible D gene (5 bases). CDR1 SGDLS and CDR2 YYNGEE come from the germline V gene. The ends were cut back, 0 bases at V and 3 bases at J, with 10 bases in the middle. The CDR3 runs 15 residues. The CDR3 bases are TGTGCCAGCAGCGTAGGGGGGGTTGGTGGAAACACCATATATTTT. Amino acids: CASSVGGVGGNTIYF.

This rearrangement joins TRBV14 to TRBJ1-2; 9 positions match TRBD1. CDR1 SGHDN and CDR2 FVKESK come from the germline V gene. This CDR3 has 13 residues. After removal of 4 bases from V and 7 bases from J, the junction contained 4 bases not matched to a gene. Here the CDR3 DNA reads TGTGCCAGCAGCCGACAGGGGGTACGTGGCTACACCTTC. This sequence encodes CASSRQGVRGYTF.

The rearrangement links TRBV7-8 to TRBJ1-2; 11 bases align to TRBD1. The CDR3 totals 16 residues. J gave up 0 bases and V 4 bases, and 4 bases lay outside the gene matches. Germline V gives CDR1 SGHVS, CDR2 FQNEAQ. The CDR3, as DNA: TGTGCCAGCAGCTCTCGGGACAGGGGGGCTAACTATGGCTACACCTTC. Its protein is CASSSRDRGANYGYTF.

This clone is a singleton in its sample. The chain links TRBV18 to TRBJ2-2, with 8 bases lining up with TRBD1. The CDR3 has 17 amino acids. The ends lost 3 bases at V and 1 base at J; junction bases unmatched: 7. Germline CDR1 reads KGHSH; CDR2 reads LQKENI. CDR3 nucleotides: TGTGCCAGCTCACCTCCCAGACAGGGGATGAACACCGGGGAGCTGTTTTTT. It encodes CASSPPRQGMNTGELFF.

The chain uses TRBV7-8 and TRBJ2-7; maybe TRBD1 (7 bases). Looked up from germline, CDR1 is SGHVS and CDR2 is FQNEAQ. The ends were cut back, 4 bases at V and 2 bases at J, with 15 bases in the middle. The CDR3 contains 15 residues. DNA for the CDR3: TGTGCCAGCAGCTCCAGTCAGGGGGGTCCCTACGAGCAGTACTTC. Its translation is CASSSSQGGPYEQYF.

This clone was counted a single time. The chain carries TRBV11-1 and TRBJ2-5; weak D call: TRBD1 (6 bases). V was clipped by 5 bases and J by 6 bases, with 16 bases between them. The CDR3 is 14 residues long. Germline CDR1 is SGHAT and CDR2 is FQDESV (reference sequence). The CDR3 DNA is TGTGCCAGCAGCCTAGTGGGGGCTCCGCAGACCCAGTACTTC. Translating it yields CASSLVGAPQTQYF.

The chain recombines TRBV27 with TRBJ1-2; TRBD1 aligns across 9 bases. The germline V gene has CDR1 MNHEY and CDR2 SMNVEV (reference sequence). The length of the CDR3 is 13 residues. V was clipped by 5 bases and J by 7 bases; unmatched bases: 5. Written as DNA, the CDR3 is TGTGCCAGCAGTGACAGGACAGGGGTTGGCTACACCTTC. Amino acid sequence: CASSDRTGVGYTF.

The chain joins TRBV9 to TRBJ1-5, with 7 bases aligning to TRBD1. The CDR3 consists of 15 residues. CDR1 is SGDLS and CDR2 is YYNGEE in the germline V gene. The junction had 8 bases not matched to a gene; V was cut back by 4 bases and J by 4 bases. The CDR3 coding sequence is TGTGCCAGCAGCTTTACAGGGGCCCTTAATCAGCCCCAGCATTTT. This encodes CASSFTGALNQPQHF. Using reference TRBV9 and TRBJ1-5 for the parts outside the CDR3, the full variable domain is DSGVTQTPKHLITATGQRVTLRCSPRSGDLSVYWYQQSLDQGLQFLIQYYNGEERAKGNILERFSAQQFPDLHSELNLSSLELGDSALYFCASSFTGALNQPQHFGDGTRLSIL.

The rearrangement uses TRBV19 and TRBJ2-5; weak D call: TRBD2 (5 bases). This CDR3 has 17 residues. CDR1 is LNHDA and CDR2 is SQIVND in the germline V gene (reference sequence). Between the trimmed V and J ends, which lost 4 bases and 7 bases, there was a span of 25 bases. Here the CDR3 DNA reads TGTGCCAGTAGTACTCTCTGGGTGGGAGAGTCAAAAGGGACCCAGTACTTC. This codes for CASSTLWVGESKGTQYF. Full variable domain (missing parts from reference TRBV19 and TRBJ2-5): DGGITQSPKYLFRKEGQNVTLSCEQNLNHDAMYWYRQDPGQGLRLIYYSQIVNDFQKGDIAEGYSVSREKKESFPLTVTSAQKNPTAFYLCASSTLWVGESKGTQYFGPGTRLLVL.

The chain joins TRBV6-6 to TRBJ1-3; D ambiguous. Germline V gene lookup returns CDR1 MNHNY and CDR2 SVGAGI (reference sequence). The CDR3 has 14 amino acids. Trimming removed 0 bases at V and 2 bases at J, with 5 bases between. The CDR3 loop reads CASSYSSAGNTIYF. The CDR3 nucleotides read TGTGCCAGCAGTTACTCGTCCGCTGGAAACACCATATATTTT.

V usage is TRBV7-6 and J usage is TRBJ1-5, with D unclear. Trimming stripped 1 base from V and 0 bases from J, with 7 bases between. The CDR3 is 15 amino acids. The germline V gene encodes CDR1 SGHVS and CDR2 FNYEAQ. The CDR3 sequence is CASSLVAGSNQPQHF. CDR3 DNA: TGTGCCAGCAGCTTAGTTGCGGGTAGCAATCAGCCCCAGCATTTT.

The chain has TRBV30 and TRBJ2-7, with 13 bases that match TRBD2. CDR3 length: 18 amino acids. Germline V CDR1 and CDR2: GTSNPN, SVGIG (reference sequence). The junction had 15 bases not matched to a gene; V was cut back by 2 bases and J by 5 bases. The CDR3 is CAWSRRRLAGGPVHEQYF. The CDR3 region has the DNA TGTGCCTGGAGTCGCAGAAGACTAGCGGGAGGCCCCGTCCACGAGCAGTACTTC.

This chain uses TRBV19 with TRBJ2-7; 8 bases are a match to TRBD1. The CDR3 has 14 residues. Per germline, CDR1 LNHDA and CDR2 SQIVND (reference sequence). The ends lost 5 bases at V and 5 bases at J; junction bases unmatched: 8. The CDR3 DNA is TGTGCCAGTAGTTTCGGACAGGGAGAGCACGAGCAGTACTTC. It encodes CASSFGQGEHEQYF. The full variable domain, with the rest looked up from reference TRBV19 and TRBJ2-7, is DGGITQSPKYLFRKEGQNVTLSCEQNLNHDAMYWYRQDPGQGLRLIYYSQIVNDFQKGDIAEGYSVSREKKESFPLTVTSAQKNPTAFYLCASSFGQGEHEQYFGPGTRLTVT.

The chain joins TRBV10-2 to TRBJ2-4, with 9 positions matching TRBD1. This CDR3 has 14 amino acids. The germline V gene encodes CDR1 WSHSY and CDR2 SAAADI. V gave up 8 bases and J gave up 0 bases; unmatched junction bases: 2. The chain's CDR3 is CASGQGLAKNIQYF. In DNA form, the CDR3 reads TGCGCCAGCGGACAGGGGCTAGCCAAAAACATTCAGTACTTC.